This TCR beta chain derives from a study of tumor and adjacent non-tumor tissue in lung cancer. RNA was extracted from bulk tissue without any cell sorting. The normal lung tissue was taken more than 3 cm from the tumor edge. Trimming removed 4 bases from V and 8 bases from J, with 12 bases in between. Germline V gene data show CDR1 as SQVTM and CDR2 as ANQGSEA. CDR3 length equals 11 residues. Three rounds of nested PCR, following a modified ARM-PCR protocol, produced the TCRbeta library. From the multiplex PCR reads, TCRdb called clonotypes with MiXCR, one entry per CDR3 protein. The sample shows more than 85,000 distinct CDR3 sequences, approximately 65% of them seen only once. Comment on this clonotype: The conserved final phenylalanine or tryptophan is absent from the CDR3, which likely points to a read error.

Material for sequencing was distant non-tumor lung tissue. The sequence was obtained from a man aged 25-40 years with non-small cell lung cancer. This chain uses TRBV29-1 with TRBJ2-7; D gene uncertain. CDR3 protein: CSVVVQYKQYL. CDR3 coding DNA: TGCAGCGTTGTTGTCCAGTACAAGCAGTACTTA.